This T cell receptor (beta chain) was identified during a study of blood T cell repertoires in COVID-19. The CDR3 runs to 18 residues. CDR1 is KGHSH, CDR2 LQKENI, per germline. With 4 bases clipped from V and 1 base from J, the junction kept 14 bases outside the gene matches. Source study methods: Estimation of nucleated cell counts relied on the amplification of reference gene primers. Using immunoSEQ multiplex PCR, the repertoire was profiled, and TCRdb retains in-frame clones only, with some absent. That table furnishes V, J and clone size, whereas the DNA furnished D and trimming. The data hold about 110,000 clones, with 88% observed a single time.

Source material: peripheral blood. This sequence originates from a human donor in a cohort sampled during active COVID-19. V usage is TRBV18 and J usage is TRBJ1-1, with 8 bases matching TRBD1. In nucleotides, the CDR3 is TGTGCCAGCTCACTATCCCAGCAGGGGGCCCCCCGGAACACTGAAGCTTTCTTT. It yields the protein CASSLSQQGAPRNTEAFF. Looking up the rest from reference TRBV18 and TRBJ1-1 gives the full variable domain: NAGVMQNPRHLVRRRGQEARLRCSPMKGHSHVYWYRQLPEEGLKFMVYLQKENIIDESGMPKERFSAEFPKEGPSILRIQQVVRGDSAAYFCASSLSQQGAPRNTEAFFGQGTRLTVV.